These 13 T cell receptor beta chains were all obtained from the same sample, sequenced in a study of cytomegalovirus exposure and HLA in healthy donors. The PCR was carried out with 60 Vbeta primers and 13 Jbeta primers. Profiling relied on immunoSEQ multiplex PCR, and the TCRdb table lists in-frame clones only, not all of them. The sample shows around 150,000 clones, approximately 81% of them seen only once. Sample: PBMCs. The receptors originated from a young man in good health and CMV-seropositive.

The CDR3 region is CASSTAPGGGYEQYF. Here the CDR3 DNA reads TGCGCCAGCAGCACTGCCCCAGGGGGCGGTTACGAGCAGTACTTC. The J gene is TRBJ2-7, the V gene TRBV5-1, with 8 bases lining up with TRBD1. V was clipped by 4 bases and J by 4 bases; unmatched bases: 10. Germline V gene lookup returns CDR1 SGHRS and CDR2 YFSETQ. The CDR3 length is 15 residues.

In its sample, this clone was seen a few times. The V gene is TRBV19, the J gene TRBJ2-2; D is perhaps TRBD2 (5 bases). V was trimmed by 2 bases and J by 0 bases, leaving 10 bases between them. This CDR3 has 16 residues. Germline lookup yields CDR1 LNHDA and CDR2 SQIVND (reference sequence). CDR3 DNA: TGTGCCAGTAGTATATTAACGGGGTCGAACACCGGGGAGCTGTTTTTT. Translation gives CASSILTGSNTGELFF.

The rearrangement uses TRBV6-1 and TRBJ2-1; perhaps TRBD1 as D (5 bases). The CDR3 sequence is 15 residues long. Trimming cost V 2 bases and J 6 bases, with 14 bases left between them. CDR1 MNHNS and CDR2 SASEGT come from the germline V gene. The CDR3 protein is CASSEMGQAFNEQFF. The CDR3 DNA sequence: TGTGCCAGCAGTGAAATGGGGCAGGCCTTCAATGAGCAGTTCTTC.

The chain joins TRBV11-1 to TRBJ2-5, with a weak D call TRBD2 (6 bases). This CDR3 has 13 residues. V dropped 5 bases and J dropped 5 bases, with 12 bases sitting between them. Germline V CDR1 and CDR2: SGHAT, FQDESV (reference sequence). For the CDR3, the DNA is TGTGCCAGCAGCCCGGAGGGGCGGGAGACCCAGTACTTC. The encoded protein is CASSPEGRETQYF.

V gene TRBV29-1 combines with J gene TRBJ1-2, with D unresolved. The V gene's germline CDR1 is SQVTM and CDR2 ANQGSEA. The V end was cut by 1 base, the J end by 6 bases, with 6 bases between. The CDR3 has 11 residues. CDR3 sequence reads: CSVEGQDGYTF. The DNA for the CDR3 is TGCAGCGTTGAAGGGCAGGATGGCTACACCTTC.

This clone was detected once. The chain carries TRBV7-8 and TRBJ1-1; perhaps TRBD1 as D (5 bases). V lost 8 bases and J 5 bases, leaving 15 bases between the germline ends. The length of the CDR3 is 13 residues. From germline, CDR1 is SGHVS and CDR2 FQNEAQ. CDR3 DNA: TGTGCCAGCTCTCATGCAGGGAGGACTGAAGCTTTCTTT. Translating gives CASSHAGRTEAFF.

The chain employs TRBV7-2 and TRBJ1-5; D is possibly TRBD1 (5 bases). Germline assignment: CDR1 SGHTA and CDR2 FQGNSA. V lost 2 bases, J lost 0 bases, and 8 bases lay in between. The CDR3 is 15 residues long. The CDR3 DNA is TGTGCCAGCAGCTTATGGGGCACTAGCAATCAGCCCCAGCATTTT. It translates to CASSLWGTSNQPQHF. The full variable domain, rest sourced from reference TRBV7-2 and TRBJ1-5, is GAGVSQSPSNKVTEKGKDVELRCDPISGHTALYWYRQSLGQGLEFLIYFQGNSAPDKSGLPSDRFSAERTGGSVSTLTIQRTQQEDSAVYLCASSLWGTSNQPQHFGDGTRLSIL.

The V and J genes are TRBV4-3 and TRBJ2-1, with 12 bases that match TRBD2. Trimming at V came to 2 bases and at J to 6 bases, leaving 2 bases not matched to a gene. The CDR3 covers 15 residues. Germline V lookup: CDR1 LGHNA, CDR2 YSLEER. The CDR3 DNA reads TGCGCCAGCAGCCAAAGACTAGCGGGGGTCAATGAGCAGTTCTTC. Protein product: CASSQRLAGVNEQFF.

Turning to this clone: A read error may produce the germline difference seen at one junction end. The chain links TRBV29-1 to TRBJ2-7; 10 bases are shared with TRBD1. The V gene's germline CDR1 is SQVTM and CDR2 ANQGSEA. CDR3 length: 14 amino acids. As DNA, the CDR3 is TGCAGCGTCCTGGACAGGGGGTCCTCCCACGAGCAGTACTTC. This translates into CSVLDRGSSHEQYF.

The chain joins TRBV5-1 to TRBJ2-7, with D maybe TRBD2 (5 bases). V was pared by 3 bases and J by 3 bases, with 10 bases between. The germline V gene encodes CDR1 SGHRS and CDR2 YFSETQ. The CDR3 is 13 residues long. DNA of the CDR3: TGCGCCAGCAGCTCCTGGGAGCGCTACGAGCAGTACTTC. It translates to CASSSWERYEQYF.

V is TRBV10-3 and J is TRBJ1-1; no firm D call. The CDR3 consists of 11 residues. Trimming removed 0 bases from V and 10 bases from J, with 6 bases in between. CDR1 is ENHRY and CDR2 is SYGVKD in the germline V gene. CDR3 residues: CAISESSGAFF. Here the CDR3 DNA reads TGTGCCATCAGTGAGTCGTCGGGAGCTTTCTTT.

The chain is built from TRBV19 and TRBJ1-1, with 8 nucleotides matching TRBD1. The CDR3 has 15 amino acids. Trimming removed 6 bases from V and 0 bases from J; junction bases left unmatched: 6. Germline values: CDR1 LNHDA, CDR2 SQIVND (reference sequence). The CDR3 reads CASSPRDRMNTEAFF. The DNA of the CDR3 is TGTGCCAGTAGCCCCCGGGACAGGATGAACACTGAAGCTTTCTTT.

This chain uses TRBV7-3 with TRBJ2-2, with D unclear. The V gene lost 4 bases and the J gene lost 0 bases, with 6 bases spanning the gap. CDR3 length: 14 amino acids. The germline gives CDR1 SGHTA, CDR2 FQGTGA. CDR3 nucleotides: TGTGCCAGCAGCTCGGGTACGAACACCGGGGAGCTGTTTTTT. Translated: CASSSGTNTGELFF.